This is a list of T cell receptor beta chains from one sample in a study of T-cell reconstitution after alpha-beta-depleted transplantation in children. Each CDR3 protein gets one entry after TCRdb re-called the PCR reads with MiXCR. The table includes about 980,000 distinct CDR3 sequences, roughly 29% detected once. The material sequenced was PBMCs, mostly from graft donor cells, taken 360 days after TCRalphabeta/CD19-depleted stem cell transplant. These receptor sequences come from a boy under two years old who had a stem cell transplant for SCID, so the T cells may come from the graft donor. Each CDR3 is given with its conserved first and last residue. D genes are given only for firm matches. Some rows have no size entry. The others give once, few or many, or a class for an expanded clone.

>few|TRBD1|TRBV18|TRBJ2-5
TGTGCCAGCTCACCGCGACAGGGCCCGTCCGTTTTGGAGACCCAGTACTTC
CASSPRQGPSVLETQYF
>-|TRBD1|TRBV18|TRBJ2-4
TGTGCCAGCTCATCACAGGGGAAGGGGGACATTCAGTACTTC
CASSSQGKGDIQYF
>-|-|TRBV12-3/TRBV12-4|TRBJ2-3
TGTGCCAGCAGTTTTGGCCAGATCACAGATACGCAGTATTTT
CASSFGQITDTQYF
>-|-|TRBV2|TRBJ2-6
TGTGCCAGCAGTGAATTGGGGGTTCTAAAGGTCTCTGGGGCCAACGTCCTGACTTTC
CASSELGVLKVSGANVLTF
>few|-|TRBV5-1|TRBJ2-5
TGCGCCAGCCAGGGGTCGGGTTTTCAAGAGACCCAGTACTTC
CASQGSGFQETQYF
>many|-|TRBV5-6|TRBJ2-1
TGTGCCAGCAGTGTTGACTACAATGAGCAGTTCTTC
CASSVDYNEQFF
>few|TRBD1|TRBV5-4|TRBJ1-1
TGTGCCAGCAGCTCCTACAGGGGGCAGAACACTGAAGCTTTCTTT
CASSSYRGQNTEAFF
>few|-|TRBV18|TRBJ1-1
TGTGCCAGCTCACCACCGCAGGGCGGGGGCACTGAAGCTTTCTTT
CASSPPQGGGTEAFF
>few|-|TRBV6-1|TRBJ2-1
TGTGCCAGCAAGGGACGGGGAGACTGGGGCTACAATGAGCAGTTCTTC
CASKGRGDWGYNEQFF
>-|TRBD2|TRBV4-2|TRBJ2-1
TGTGCCAGCAGCCCCCTTAGCGGGGAGGGCAATGAGCAGTTCTTC
CASSPLSGEGNEQFF
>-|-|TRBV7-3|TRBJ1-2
TGTGCCAGCAGCCCATATTCTTGCACCTTC
CASSPYSCTF
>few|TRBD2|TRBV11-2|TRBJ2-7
TGTGCCAGCAGTTTACAGCGGGGACACGAGCAGTACTTC
CASSLQRGHEQYF
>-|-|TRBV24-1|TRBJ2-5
TGTGCCACGGGGGAGCCGGGGAGGGAGACCCAGTACTTC
CATGEPGRETQYF
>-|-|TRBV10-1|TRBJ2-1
TGCGCCAGCAGTGACCCCTTGGCGCCCGATACTCGGGATGAGCAGTTCTTC
CASSDPLAPDTRDEQFF
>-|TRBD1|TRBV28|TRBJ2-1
TGTGCCAGCAGTTTAGGACAGGAGGACCAGGGTGAGCAGTTCTTC
CASSLGQEDQGEQFF
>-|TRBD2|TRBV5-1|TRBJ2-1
TGCGCCAGCAGCTTGGCCAGCGGGGGCAACAATGAGCAGTTCTTC
CASSLASGGNNEQFF
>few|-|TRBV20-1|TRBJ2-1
TGCAGTGCTAGAGAGGAGCGGACCTCCTACAATGAGCAGTTCTTC
CSAREERTSYNEQFF
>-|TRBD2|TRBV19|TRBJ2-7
TGTGCCAGTAGTATCGGACTAGCGGGGTACGAGCAGTACTTC
CASSIGLAGYEQYF
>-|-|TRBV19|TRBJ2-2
TGTGCCAGTAGTATGCCAGCGTCTAGGTTGGCCGGGGAGCTGTTTTTT
CASSMPASRLAGELFF
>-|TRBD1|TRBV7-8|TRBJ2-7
TGTGCCAGCACCGACAGGGAACTTCCCTACGAGCAGTACTTC
CASTDRELPYEQYF
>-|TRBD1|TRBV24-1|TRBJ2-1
TGTGCCACCAGTGGAATGGGGACAGGCTACAATGAGCAGTTCTTC
CATSGMGTGYNEQFF
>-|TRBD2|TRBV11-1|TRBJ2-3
TGTGCCAGCAGCTTAGTGGCACTAGCGTGGGACCGCCCCGGAGATACGCAGTATTTT
CASSLVALAWDRPGDTQYF
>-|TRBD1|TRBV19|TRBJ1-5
TGTGCCAGTAGTGGGGGACAGCATAGCAATCAGCCCCAGCATTTT
CASSGGQHSNQPQHF
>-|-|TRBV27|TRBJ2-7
TGTGCCAGCAGTTTATGGCAGAAGTCCTACGAGCAGTACTTC
CASSLWQKSYEQYF
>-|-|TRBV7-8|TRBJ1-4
TGTGCCAGCAGCTTAGTCTGGGGGGCAACTAATGAAAAACTGTTTTTT
CASSLVWGATNEKLFF
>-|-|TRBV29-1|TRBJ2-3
TGCAGCGAGGGGACACGGCCAGAAGATACGCAGTATTTT
CSEGTRPEDTQYF
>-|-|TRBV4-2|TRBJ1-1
TGTGCCAGCAGGCACAATAGGGACACTGAAGCTTTCTTT
CASRHNRDTEAFF
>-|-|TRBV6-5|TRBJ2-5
TGTGCCAGCAGTTACATGGGGGCTAGGGAGACCCAGTACTTC
CASSYMGARETQYF
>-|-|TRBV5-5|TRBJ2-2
TGTGCCAGCAGCTTGTACGCGGGGAGGCCCCGCGGGGAGCTGTTTTTT
CASSLYAGRPRGELFF
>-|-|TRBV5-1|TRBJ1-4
TGCGCCAGCAGCAAACAAATCCCCATGGGAAAACTGTTTTTT
CASSKQIPMGKLFF
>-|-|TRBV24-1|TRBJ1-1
TGTGCCACCCGGAGAGCCCTGAACACTGAAGCTTTCTTT
CATRRALNTEAFF
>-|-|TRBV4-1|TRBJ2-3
TGCGCCAGCAGCCAATTTGGGGCGGGGACTAGCACAGATACGCAGTATTTT
CASSQFGAGTSTDTQYF
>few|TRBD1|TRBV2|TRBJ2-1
TGTGCCAGCACCTGGACAGGGGAGGGCAATGAGCAGTTCTTC
CASTWTGEGNEQFF
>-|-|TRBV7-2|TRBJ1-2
TGTGCCAGCAGCCCCCTTTCCTCCTTCCAAAGACGGTCTGGTGGCTACACCTTC
CASSPLSSFQRRSGGYTF
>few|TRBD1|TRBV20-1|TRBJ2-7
TGCAGTGCTAGAGCGAGAGGGACAGGTTACTCCTACGAGCAGTACTTC
CSARARGTGYSYEQYF
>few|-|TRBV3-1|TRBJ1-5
TGTGCCAGCAGCCAAGCGGGGGGACAGCCCCAGCATTTT
CASSQAGGQPQHF
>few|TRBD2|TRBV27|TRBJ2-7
TGTGCCAGCAGTTTAAAGCGGGGGTCCTACGAGCAGTACTTC
CASSLKRGSYEQYF
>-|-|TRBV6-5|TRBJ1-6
TGTGCCAGCAGTTACGCTGCGGGCTTGCCCCTCCACTTT
CASSYAAGLPLHF
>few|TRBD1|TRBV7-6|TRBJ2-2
TGTGCCAGCAGCGAGAGAAGGACAGGGATCACCGGGGAGCTGTTTTTT
CASSERRTGITGELFF
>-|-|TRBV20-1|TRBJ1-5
TGCAGTGCTAGGGGAGGGCCCAATCAGCCCCAGCATTTT
CSARGGPNQPQHF
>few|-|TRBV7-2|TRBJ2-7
TGTGCCAGCAGCTTAACGCCGGGGGCGGGGAGAAACGAGCAGTACTTC
CASSLTPGAGRNEQYF
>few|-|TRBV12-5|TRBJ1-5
TGTGCTAGTGGTTTGGCGGTCAATCAGCCCCAGCATTTT
CASGLAVNQPQHF
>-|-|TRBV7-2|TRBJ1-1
TGTGCCAGCAGCCCAGACTACGGACACGATGAAGCTTTCTTT
CASSPDYGHDEAFF
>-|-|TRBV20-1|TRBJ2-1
TGCAGTGCTAGAGACCCGAAACGGGGAAAAACAAATGAGCAGTTCTTC
CSARDPKRGKTNEQFF
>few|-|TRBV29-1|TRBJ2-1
TGCAGCGTTGAGGGCAGGCCGCGTGCGAACAATGAGCAGTTCTTC
CSVEGRPRANNEQFF
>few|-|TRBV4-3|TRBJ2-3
TGCGCCAGCAGCCAAGACGTGGCTCTCCGGTCTCGATATTTT
CASSQDVALRSRYF
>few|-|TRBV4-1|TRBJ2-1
TGCGCCAGCAGCCACTGGGTCACCCTAATAAAGTACAATGAGCAGTTCTTC
CASSHWVTLIKYNEQFF
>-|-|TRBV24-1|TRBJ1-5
TGTGCCACCAGTGACCCACGGGACGCAAGTCAGCCCCAGCATTTT
CATSDPRDASQPQHF
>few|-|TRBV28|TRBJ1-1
TGTGCCAGCAGTTTCCCCTCGGGACGCTCGGTGGGTGCTTTCTTT
CASSFPSGRSVGAFF
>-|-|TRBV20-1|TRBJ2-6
TGCAGTGCGGGCCGCTCTGGGGCCAACGTCCTGACTTTC
CSAGRSGANVLTF
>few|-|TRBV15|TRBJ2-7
TGTGCCACCAGCAGAGAACAGGGCTACGAGCAGTACTTC
CATSREQGYEQYF
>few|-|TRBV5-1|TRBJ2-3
TGCGCCAGCAGCTTACCGGTGGCAGGCTTCACAGATACGCAGTATTTT
CASSLPVAGFTDTQYF
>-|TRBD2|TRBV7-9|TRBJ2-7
TGTGCCAGCACGCAGAGCGGGGCCCCCTACGAGCAGTACTTC
CASTQSGAPYEQYF
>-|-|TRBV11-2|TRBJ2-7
TGTGCCAGCAGGGGGGGACGGCGGGAAGAGTGGATGTACGAGCAGTACTTC
CASRGGRREEWMYEQYF
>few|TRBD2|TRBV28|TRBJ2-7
TGTGCCAGCAGTTCCCCGTGGCAGGGAGGGCCCTACGAGCAGTACTTC
CASSSPWQGGPYEQYF
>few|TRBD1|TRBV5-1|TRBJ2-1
TGCGCCAGCAGCTTGGACAGGGGCGTCTACGATGAGCAGTTCTTC
CASSLDRGVYDEQFF
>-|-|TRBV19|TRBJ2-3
TGTGCCAGTAGTATTTCATCCGTCGCAGATACGCAGTATTTT
CASSISSVADTQYF
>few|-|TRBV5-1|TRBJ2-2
TGCGCCAGCAGCTTGGAAAATGTGGGGACCGGGGAGCTGTTTTTT
CASSLENVGTGELFF
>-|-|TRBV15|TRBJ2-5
TGTGCCACCAGCAGAACCCGGCGGGGAGAGAAAGAGACCCAGTACTTC
CATSRTRRGEKETQYF
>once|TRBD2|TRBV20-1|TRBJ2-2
TGCAGTGCTAGAAAGGCGGGGGGTATCACCGGGGAGCTGTTTTTT
CSARKAGGITGELFF